This T cell receptor beta chain was recorded in a study of OX40 agonist ivuxolimab in advanced cancers. Whole-study results and caveats: Clonal expansion by week 6 occurred in CD4+ and CD8+ blood T cells (at 0.1 to 3.0 mg/kg).

About this clone itself: Its antigen is currently unknown.

V shed 0 bases, J shed 2 bases, and the junction held 2 bases outside the gene matches. Germline loops: CDR1 SGHRS, CDR2 YFSETQ. The CDR3 is 16 amino acids. Libraries were prepared by immunoSEQ multiplex PCR; TCRdb keeps only in-frame clonotypes and omits some of them. Found here are some 73,000 clones, about 86% of them singletons; the top ten hold approximately 0.75%. The genes are TRBV5-1 and TRBJ2-2; 9 bases fit TRBD1. The TCR originated in an adult with an advanced solid tumor such as melanoma, head and neck, liver or kidney cancer. This sample comprised CD4+ or CD8+ T cells sorted from blood, obtained in a trial of the OX40 agonist ivuxolimab. CDR3 loop: CASSLEGQGNTGELFF. CDR3 nucleotide sequence: TGCGCCAGCAGCTTGGAGGGACAGGGTAACACCGGGGAGCTGTTTTTT. Full variable domain (missing parts from reference TRBV5-1 and TRBJ2-2): KAGVTQTPRYLIKTRGQQVTLSCSPISGHRSVSWYQQTPGQGLQFLFEYFSETQRNKGNFPGRFSGRQFSNSRSEMNVSTLELGDSALYLCASSLEGQGNTGELFFGEGSRLTVL.